This T cell receptor (beta chain) was identified in a study of T cells in Graves' hyperthyroidism and ophthalmopathy. Study-level background: Before any treatment, at initial diagnosis, peripheral blood was collected.

The CDR3 runs to 17 residues. Deletions cut 3 bases from V and 3 bases from J, with 20 bases between. Findings and limits, study-wide: Clonotypes that were expanded in thyroid above 0.001 mostly appeared in blood too.

RNA transcripts yielded amplified TCR beta CDR3 regions. A first-round RT-PCR of the TCR CDR3 used the HTBI primer set. TCRdb reanalysed the multiplex PCR reads using MiXCR and keeps one entry per CDR3 protein. The sample includes about 760,000 distinct CDR3 sequences, about a third of them seen just once. It was 10 ml of fresh peripheral blood that supplied the PBMCs. Regarding this clonotype: Its specificity is not known.

The sequencing input was blood. The TCR sequence derives from a woman aged 40 to 50 with Graves' hyperthyroidism. The V call is TRBV12-3 or TRBV12-4, the J call TRBJ1-2, with D tentatively TRBD1 (5 bases). The CDR3 nucleotides are TGTGCCAGCAGTTTCCGCTTTCGGACAAGGCTAGACTATGGCTACACCTTC. Its translation is CASSFRFRTRLDYGYTF.